The 20 T cell receptor beta chains below were found in one sample sequenced in a study of OX40 agonist ivuxolimab in advanced cancers. Profiling relied on immunoSEQ multiplex PCR, and the TCRdb table lists in-frame clones only, not all of them. This sample has 72,000 or so clones, with more than 80% found just once. The specimen comprised CD4+ or CD8+ T cells sorted from blood, sampled in a trial of the OX40 agonist ivuxolimab. Receptors were obtained from an adult with an advanced solid tumor such as melanoma, head and neck, liver or kidney cancer.

Here the CDR3 reads CASSGTGTSGTSTDTQYF. CDR3 nucleotide sequence: TGTGCCAGCAGCGGCACCGGGACTAGCGGGACTAGCACAGATACGCAGTATTTT. The J gene is TRBJ2-3, the V gene TRBV5-4; 13 positions match TRBD2. V shed 4 bases and J 0 bases; nucleotides not matched to a gene: 8. The CDR3 totals 18 residues. Germline V lookup: CDR1 SGHNT, CDR2 YYREEE (reference sequence).

This rearrangement joins TRBV7-2 to TRBJ1-5, with D tentatively TRBD1 (6 bases). This CDR3 spans 13 amino acids. Germline CDR1 is SGHTA and CDR2 is FQGNSA. Trimming stripped 6 bases from V and 7 bases from J, with 13 bases between. This CDR3 is CASSWRGKQPQHF. DNA for the CDR3: TGTGCCAGCAGTTGGAGGGGGAAACAGCCCCAGCATTTT.

The V and J genes are TRBV30 and TRBJ1-5; a weak D match, TRBD1 (5 bases). The CDR3 is 16 residues long. CDR1 and CDR2 (germline): GTSNPN, SVGIG (reference sequence). V was trimmed by 2 bases and J by 0 bases, leaving 14 bases between them. The CDR3: CAWSRGTALSNQPQHF. The CDR3, as DNA: TGTGCCTGGAGTCGAGGGACGGCTCTTAGCAATCAGCCCCAGCATTTT.

The rearrangement links TRBV7-9 to TRBJ1-6, with 10 positions matching TRBD1. The junction had 17 bases not matched to a gene; V was cut back by 5 bases and J by 10 bases. Germline-derived CDR1 and CDR2 are SEHNR and FQNEAQ (reference sequence). The CDR3 loop spans 18 amino acids. In nucleotides, the CDR3 is TGTGCCAGCAGCCCACTCCGCTTCCGGGACAGGGGTGGCTCACCCCTCCACTTT. Protein product: CASSPLRFRDRGGSPLHF.

This chain uses TRBV7-2 with TRBJ2-1; TRBD2 is a possible D gene (6 bases). CDR1 and CDR2 from the germline V gene are SGHTA and FQGNSA. This CDR3 spans 16 amino acids. V was shortened by 0 bases and J by 7 bases, with 16 bases between the two germline ends. The CDR3 region has the DNA TGTGCCAGCAGCTTAGCAGGCCCGGGAGTGGGGAATGAGCAGTTCTTC. This encodes CASSLAGPGVGNEQFF.

The V and J genes are TRBV29-1 and TRBJ2-5; 9 nucleotides line up with TRBD2. The CDR3 has 13 amino acids. Germline assignment: CDR1 SQVTM and CDR2 ANQGSEA. Unmatched junction bases numbered 11, after V lost 5 bases and J lost 10 bases. CDR3 protein: CSVPSSGSSHQYF. For the CDR3, the DNA is TGCAGCGTTCCAAGTAGCGGGAGCTCCCACCAGTACTTC.

The J gene is TRBJ2-2, the V gene TRBV18; TRBD2 might be the D (5 bases). CDR3 length: 16 amino acids. Germline CDR1 KGHSH, CDR2 LQKENI. Trimming took off 2 bases at V and 1 base at J, with 11 bases between the two ends. The CDR3 spells CASSPVLAGNTGELFF. CDR3 in DNA: TGTGCCAGCTCACCAGTCCTAGCAGGGAACACCGGGGAGCTGTTTTTT.

J is TRBJ2-3 and V is TRBV18; 8 nucleotides line up with TRBD1. The J segment lost 6 bases and the V segment lost 2 bases, leaving 16 bases of the junction unmatched. Germline V lookup: CDR1 KGHSH, CDR2 LQKENI. CDR3 length equals 18 residues. The CDR3 sequence: CASSPLMVGQGAGDTQYF. The CDR3 nucleotides are TGTGCCAGCTCACCATTAATGGTGGGGCAGGGGGCAGGCGATACGCAGTATTTT.

This chain uses TRBV2 with TRBJ2-1, with D perhaps matching TRBD1 or TRBD2 (5 bases each). The germline V and J ends were trimmed by 6 bases and 8 bases, with 26 bases remaining between them. The CDR3 totals 17 residues. Germline loops: CDR1 SNHLY, CDR2 FYNNEI. CDR3 nucleotide sequence: TGTGCCAGCAGGGCCTCCCTGGGGCTAGGAGGAGGCGATGAGCAGTTCTTC. It yields the protein CASRASLGLGGGDEQFF.

The chain has TRBV30 and TRBJ2-1; 8 positions agree with TRBD2. The CDR3 runs to 15 residues. Per the germline V gene, CDR1 is GTSNPN and CDR2 is SVGIG (reference sequence). The J segment lost 8 bases and the V segment lost 3 bases, leaving 12 bases of the junction unmatched. CDR3 residues: CAWREGSGSVYEQFF. CDR3 DNA: TGTGCCTGGAGGGAGGGGAGCGGGAGTGTCTATGAGCAGTTCTTC. Using reference TRBV30 and TRBJ2-1 for the parts outside the CDR3, the full variable domain is SQTIHQWPATLVQPVGSPLSLECTVEGTSNPNLYWYRQAAGRGLQLLFYSVGIGQISSEVPQNLSASRPQDRQFILSSKKLLLSDSGFYLCAWREGSGSVYEQFFGPGTRLTVL.

The chain couples TRBV28 to TRBJ1-1, with D perhaps TRBD1 (5 bases). CDR1 and CDR2 from the germline V gene are MDHEN and SYDVKM. The CDR3 extends over 15 amino acids. The V gene lost 3 bases and the J gene lost 1 base, with 12 bases spanning the gap. Here the CDR3 DNA reads TGTGCCAGCAGTTTCCCCGGGACCCAGAACACTGAAGCTTTCTTT. Amino acids: CASSFPGTQNTEAFF.

V usage is TRBV11-2 and J usage is TRBJ2-1; D remains unclear. The CDR3 runs 16 residues. Germline CDR1 and CDR2: SGHAT and FQNNGV. Trimming shortened V by 5 bases and J by 1 base, and 15 bases separated the two germline ends. The DNA of the CDR3 is TGTGCCAGCAGCACACTTCAAGGGTTTTCCTACAATGAGCAGTTCTTC. This codes for CASSTLQGFSYNEQFF. Variable domain in full (rest from reference TRBV11-2 and TRBJ2-1): EAGVAQSPRYKIIEKRQSVAFWCNPISGHATLYWYQQILGQGPKLLIQFQNNGVVDDSQLPKDRFSAERLKGVDSTLKIQPAKLEDSAVYLCASSTLQGFSYNEQFFGPGTRLTVL.

The chain employs TRBV2 and TRBJ2-3, with TRBD1 matching over 10 bases. CDR1 and CDR2 from the germline V gene are SNHLY and FYNNEI. This CDR3 region has 15 residues. The V segment lost 6 bases and the J segment 1 base; nucleotides outside the gene matches: 4. The CDR3 DNA reads TGTGCCAGCAGAGACAGGGGGCCCCGCACAGATACGCAGTATTTT. It is translated as CASRDRGPRTDTQYF. Drawing the rest from reference TRBV2 and TRBJ2-3, the complete variable domain is EPEVTQTPSHQVTQMGQEVILRCVPISNHLYFYWYRQILGQKVEFLVSFYNNEISEKSEIFDDQFSVERPDGSNFTLKIRSTKLEDSAMYFCASRDRGPRTDTQYFGPGTRLTVL.

V and J are TRBV2 and TRBJ2-1, with 7 bases lining up with TRBD2. The CDR3 is made up of 13 amino acids. CDR1 and CDR2 (germline): SNHLY, FYNNEI. The junction had 8 bases not matched to a gene; V was cut back by 6 bases and J by 9 bases. The CDR3 reads CASRGGSGREQFF. In DNA, the CDR3 is TGTGCCAGCAGGGGCGGGAGCGGGCGTGAGCAGTTCTTC.

The rearrangement uses TRBV18 and TRBJ1-5; 8 positions match TRBD1. The CDR3 extends over 14 amino acids. J was trimmed by 7 bases and V by 2 bases; bases with no gene match: 4. The germline V gene has CDR1 KGHSH and CDR2 LQKENI. The CDR3 spells CASSPGQGAQPQHF. CDR3 DNA sequence: TGTGCCAGCTCACCAGGTCAGGGGGCGCAGCCCCAGCATTTT.

The V and J genes are TRBV11-2 and TRBJ2-7, with D maybe TRBD2 (6 bases). The CDR3 runs 19 residues. Per germline, CDR1 SGHAT and CDR2 FQNNGV. Deletions cut 2 bases from V and 4 bases from J, with 27 bases between. As DNA, the CDR3 is TGTGCCAGCAGCTTACCCCTAGGGCAGGCCCAGAGGACTAAGTACGAGCAGTACTTC. It is translated as CASSLPLGQAQRTKYEQYF.

This chain links TRBV5-1 with TRBJ2-5; D unclear. The germline gives CDR1 SGHRS, CDR2 YFSETQ. The CDR3 has 14 amino acids. The germline V and J ends were trimmed by 2 bases and 4 bases, with 12 bases remaining between them. As DNA, the CDR3 is TGCGCCAGCAGCTTAGGTACAGTAGGAGAGACCCAGTACTTC. The encoded protein is CASSLGTVGETQYF. Looking up the rest from reference TRBV5-1 and TRBJ2-5 gives the full variable domain: KAGVTQTPRYLIKTRGQQVTLSCSPISGHRSVSWYQQTPGQGLQFLFEYFSETQRNKGNFPGRFSGRQFSNSRSEMNVSTLELGDSALYLCASSLGTVGETQYFGPGTRLLVL.

The genes are TRBV7-3 and TRBJ2-5, with 12 bases fitting TRBD2. The CDR3 contains 16 residues. Germline CDR1 SGHTA, CDR2 FQGTGA. V lost 1 base and J lost 4; bases outside the gene matches: 4. The CDR3 loop reads CASSLRTSGMGETQYF. The CDR3 DNA reads TGTGCCAGCAGCTTAAGGACTAGCGGGATGGGAGAGACCCAGTACTTC.

The chain couples TRBV10-3 to TRBJ2-3; tentative D call: TRBD2 (6 bases). V was cut by 10 bases and J by 5 bases, with 13 bases left in between. Germline V lookup: CDR1 ENHRY, CDR2 SYGVKD. The CDR3 spans 12 residues. The CDR3 is CASAGLGDTQYF. Written as DNA, the CDR3 is TGTGCCAGCGCGGGATTAGGAGATACGCAGTATTTT.

The chain carries TRBV9 and TRBJ2-5; 7 nucleotides align to TRBD1. Germline V gene lookup returns CDR1 SGDLS and CDR2 YYNGEE. The V and J ends lost 1 base and 4 bases, in that order; junction bases with no gene match: 7. The CDR3 loop spans 15 amino acids. This chain's CDR3 is CASSVSSRQGETQYF. CDR3 nucleotide sequence: TGTGCCAGCAGCGTATCTAGCCGACAGGGAGAGACCCAGTACTTC.